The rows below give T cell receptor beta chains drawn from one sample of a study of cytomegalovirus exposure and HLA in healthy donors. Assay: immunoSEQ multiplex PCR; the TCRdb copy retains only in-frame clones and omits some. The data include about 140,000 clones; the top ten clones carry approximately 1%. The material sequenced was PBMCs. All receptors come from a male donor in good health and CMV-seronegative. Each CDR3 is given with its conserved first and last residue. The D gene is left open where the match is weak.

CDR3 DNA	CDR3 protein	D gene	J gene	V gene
TGTGCCAGCAGCTCGGGACAGGGAGACTACGAGCAGTACTTC	CASSSGQGDYEQYF	TRBD1	TRBJ2-7	TRBV9
TGTGCCAGCAGTGACCGACTGGACCCCCGGGGTCCAGAGACCCAGTACTTC	CASSDRLDPRGPETQYF	.	TRBJ2-5	TRBV25-1
TGTGCCAGCAGCTTCCCCGGGACTAGCGGGAGGGCCCAGTACTTC	CASSFPGTSGRAQYF	TRBD2	TRBJ2-5	TRBV5-6
TGTGCCAGCAGTTTATCCAGTTGGACTACCACCGTCACCGAGCAGTACTTC	CASSLSSWTTTVTEQYF	.	TRBJ2-7	TRBV27
TGTGCCAGCTCCCCGGACTCGACTAGCGGGAGGGCCCAGTTCTTC	CASSPDSTSGRAQFF	TRBD2	TRBJ2-1	TRBV19
TGTGCCAGCAGCCCCGGTGGGAGTGGAGAGACCCAGTACTTC	CASSPGGSGETQYF	.	TRBJ2-5	TRBV6-5
TGTGCCAGCTCACTACAACAGTGGACAGGGGTATGGGATCAGCCCCAGCATTTT	CASSLQQWTGVWDQPQHF	TRBD1	TRBJ1-5	TRBV18
TGTGCCACCAGCAGAAAACGGGATTCTGACGAGCAGTACTTC	CATSRKRDSDEQYF	.	TRBJ2-7	TRBV15
TGTGCCAGCAGCTTTGCTAGCGGCACAGATACGCAGTATTTT	CASSFASGTDTQYF	.	TRBJ2-3	TRBV5-6
TGTGCCAGCAGAACAGGGGGCATGGTAGCTAATGAAAAACTGTTTTTT	CASRTGGMVANEKLFF	TRBD1	TRBJ1-4	TRBV28
TGTGCCAGCAGTTACTCCTATGACAGGTATGAAGCTTTCTTT	CASSYSYDRYEAFF	.	TRBJ1-1	TRBV6-5
TGTGCCTGGAGTGTACGCCCGGGGGAGACCCAGTACTTC	CAWSVRPGETQYF	.	TRBJ2-5	TRBV30
TGTGCCAGCAGCCTCGGGACTAGCGGTACCTACGAGCAGTACTTC	CASSLGTSGTYEQYF	TRBD2	TRBJ2-7	TRBV9
TGTGCCAGCAGCCTAGGAGGGGGTCCCCAGCATTTT	CASSLGGGPQHF	.	TRBJ1-5	TRBV7-9
TGTGCCAGCAGTTTATCGCCAGGGAGGCACACTGAAGCTTTCTTT	CASSLSPGRHTEAFF	.	TRBJ1-1	TRBV27
TGTGCCAGCAGCATTATAGGGGCGCGTCCGTTCTTC	CASSIIGARPFF	.	TRBJ2-1	TRBV5-8
TGTGCCAGCAGTGGTAGCCTCGTACCAGATACGCAGTATTTT	CASSGSLVPDTQYF	.	TRBJ2-3	TRBV27
TGTGCCAGCAGGTCCCAACAGAGCTTAAATCAGCCCCAGCATTTT	CASRSQQSLNQPQHF	.	TRBJ1-5	TRBV28
TGTGCCAGTAGTAAGACCAGGGTCACTGAAGCTTTCTTT	CASSKTRVTEAFF	.	TRBJ1-1	TRBV19
TGCGCCAGCAGCCCGGACAGGGTCGGTTCACCCCTCCACTTT	CASSPDRVGSPLHF	TRBD1	TRBJ1-6	TRBV4-1
TGTGCCAGCAGCTTGGATAGATTCTCCTACGAGCAGTACTTC	CASSLDRFSYEQYF	.	TRBJ2-7	TRBV5-4
TGCGCCAGCAGCTTGGAGATAGCGGGATTTTACAATGAGCAGTTCTTC	CASSLEIAGFYNEQFF	TRBD2	TRBJ2-1	TRBV5-1
TGTGCCAGCTCACCCCGTCCCCCGGGACAGGGCCACGAGCAGTACTTC	CASSPRPPGQGHEQYF	TRBD1	TRBJ2-7	TRBV18
TGTGCCAGCTCACCCCTGGTAGGGGTATCCTACGAGCAGTACTTC	CASSPLVGVSYEQYF	.	TRBJ2-7	TRBV18
TGCGCCAGCAGCCAGCCGGGGAGTTCACCTGAAGCTTTCTTT	CASSQPGSSPEAFF	.	TRBJ1-1	TRBV4-3
TGTGCCAGCAGCGTAGAGCCCGGGGGCAATGAGCAGTTCTTC	CASSVEPGGNEQFF	.	TRBJ2-1	TRBV9
TGTGCCAGCAGTGCCGGACAGGGCATTTTTCAGCCCCAGCATTTT	CASSAGQGIFQPQHF	TRBD1	TRBJ1-5	TRBV5-6
TGTGCCAGCTCACCAGGAAGCCAGCGGGAGACCCAGTACTTC	CASSPGSQRETQYF	.	TRBJ2-5	TRBV18
TGTGCCAGCAGTTTGGGGACAGGGGGCTGGCCCCAGCATTTT	CASSLGTGGWPQHF	TRBD1	TRBJ1-5	TRBV27
TGTGCCAGCAGCTTAGCCGGTCAGAACACTGAAGCTTTCTTT	CASSLAGQNTEAFF	.	TRBJ1-1	TRBV7-3
TGTGCCAGCAGCCCGACAGGCTATGGCTACACCTTC	CASSPTGYGYTF	.	TRBJ1-2	TRBV27
TGTGCCAGCAGTTTATACCCCCCGACTAGCGGGGGGTCCTACGAGCAGTACTTC	CASSLYPPTSGGSYEQYF	TRBD2	TRBJ2-7	TRBV27
TGTGCCAGCAACGATCCGGGGAGGAACTACAATGAGCAGTTCTTC	CASNDPGRNYNEQFF	.	TRBJ2-1	TRBV6-5
TGTGCCAGCAGCCAGGGACAGGGATACGTTGATCAGCCCCAGCATTTT	CASSQGQGYVDQPQHF	TRBD1	TRBJ1-5	TRBV7-2
TGCGCCAGCAGCTTGGTGGGGGGGCGCAGGAACGAGCAGTACTTC	CASSLVGGRRNEQYF	.	TRBJ2-7	TRBV5-1
TGTGCCAGCAGCTCAGACAGGGAGACTGAAGCTTTCTTT	CASSSDRETEAFF	TRBD1	TRBJ1-1	TRBV7-2